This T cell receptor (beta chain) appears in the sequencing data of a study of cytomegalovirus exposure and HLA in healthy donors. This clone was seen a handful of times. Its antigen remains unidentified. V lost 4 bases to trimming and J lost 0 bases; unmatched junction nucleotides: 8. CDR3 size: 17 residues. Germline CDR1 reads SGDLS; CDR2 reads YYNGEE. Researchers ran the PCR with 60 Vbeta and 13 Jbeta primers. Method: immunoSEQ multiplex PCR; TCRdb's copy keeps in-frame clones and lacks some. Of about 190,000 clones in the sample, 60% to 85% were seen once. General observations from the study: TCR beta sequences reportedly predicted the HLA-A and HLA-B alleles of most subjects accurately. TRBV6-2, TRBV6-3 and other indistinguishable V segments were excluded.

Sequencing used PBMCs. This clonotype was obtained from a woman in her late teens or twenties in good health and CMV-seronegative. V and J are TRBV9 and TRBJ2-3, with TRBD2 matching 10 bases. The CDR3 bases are TGTGCCAGCAGCCCACACGGACTAGCGGAAAGCACAGATACGCAGTATTTT. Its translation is CASSPHGLAESTDTQYF. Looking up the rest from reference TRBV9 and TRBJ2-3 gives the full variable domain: DSGVTQTPKHLITATGQRVTLRCSPRSGDLSVYWYQQSLDQGLQFLIQYYNGEERAKGNILERFSAQQFPDLHSELNLSSLELGDSALYFCASSPHGLAESTDTQYFGPGTRLTVL.